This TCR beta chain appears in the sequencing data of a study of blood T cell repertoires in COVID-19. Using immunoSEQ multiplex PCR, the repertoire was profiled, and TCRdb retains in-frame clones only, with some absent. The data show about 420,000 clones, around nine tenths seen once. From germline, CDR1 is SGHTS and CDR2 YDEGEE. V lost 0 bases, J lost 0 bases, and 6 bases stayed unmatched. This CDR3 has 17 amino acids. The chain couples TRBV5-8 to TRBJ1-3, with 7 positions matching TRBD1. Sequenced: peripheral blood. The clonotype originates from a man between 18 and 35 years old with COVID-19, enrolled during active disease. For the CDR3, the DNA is TGTGCCAGCAGCTTGGTTTTTGGGACAGACTCTGGAAACACCATATATTTT. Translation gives CASSLVFGTDSGNTIYF.